This T cell receptor beta chain comes out of a study of T cell responses to AZD1222 COVID-19 vaccine. Study conclusions and caveats: As reported, nearly half of all spike-specific TCRs target variant regions that are unmutated. Among the donors, most were white British and more were female, and clonal diversity was possibly underestimated. Sampling captured repertoires only after the peak T cell response.

For this clone: Its antigen is unknown.

Repertoires were generated with immunoSEQ multiplex PCR, while TCRdb's copy carries only in-frame clones and drops some. In the table there are 110,000 or so clones, approximately 88% of which are singletons. The origin of this receptor is an adult who received the AZD1222 COVID-19 vaccine. Sequenced here: peripheral blood, sampled 28 days after the second AZD1222 dose.

CDR3 protein: CASVKQGGDSPLHF. CDR3 in DNA: TGTGCCAGCGTTAAACAGGGGGGGGATTCACCCCTCCACTTT. The chain combines TRBV2 with TRBJ1-6; 8 nucleotides align to TRBD1. J was trimmed by 8 bases and V by 8 bases; bases with no gene match: 8. CDR1 and CDR2 (germline): SNHLY, FYNNEI. The CDR3 runs 14 residues.